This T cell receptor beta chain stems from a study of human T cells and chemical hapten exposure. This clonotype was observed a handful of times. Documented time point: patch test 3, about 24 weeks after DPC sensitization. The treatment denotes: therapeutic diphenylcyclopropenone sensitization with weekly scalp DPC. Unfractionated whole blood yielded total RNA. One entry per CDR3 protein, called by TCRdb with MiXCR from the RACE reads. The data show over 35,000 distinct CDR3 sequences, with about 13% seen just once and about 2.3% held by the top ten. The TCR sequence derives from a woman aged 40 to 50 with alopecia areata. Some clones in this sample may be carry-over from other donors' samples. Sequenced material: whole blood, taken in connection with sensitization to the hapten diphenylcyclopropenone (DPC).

For the CDR3, the DNA is TGTGCCAGCAGTTCCCCAGGGCTGGCTGGCTACACCTTC. Protein: CASSSPGLAGYTF. The chain uses TRBV28 and TRBJ1-2; D may be TRBD1 (5 bases). The germline gives CDR1 MDHEN, CDR2 SYDVKM. This CDR3 spans 13 amino acids. With 4 bases removed from V and 7 bases from J, the gap between germline ends came to 13 bases.